This TCR beta chain was sequenced for a study of cytotoxic CD8 clonotypes in ibrutinib-treated CLL. Study-wide results and limits: Private clonotypes, not public ones, expanded at ibrutinib response. Starting clonality was above that of age-matched healthy donors and tracked circulating CD8+ T-cell counts. Whereas clonality rose at ibrutinib response, it declined toward baseline at progression.

Germline-derived CDR1 and CDR2 are GTSNPN and SVGIG (reference sequence). The V end was cut by 1 base, the J end by 0 bases, with 7 bases between. CDR3 size: 15 residues. This clone came up a few times. The antigen is not known. Target depth was 1 in 200,000 to 1 in 1 million T cells, about 10x per clonotype. Libraries were prepared by immunoSEQ multiplex PCR; TCRdb keeps only in-frame clonotypes and omits some of them. The sample has a few hundred thousand clones, 60% to 75% seen once. This receptor was identified in a human donor with chronic lymphocytic leukemia. The rearrangement uses TRBV30 and TRBJ2-6; D ambiguous. This specimen was PBMCs, taken after 24 months of ibrutinib treatment. CDR3: CAWSAMNSGANVLTF. In DNA form, the CDR3 reads TGTGCCTGGAGTGCAATGAACTCTGGGGCCAACGTCCTGACTTTC.